This TCR beta chain emerged from a study of T cells in Graves' hyperthyroidism and ophthalmopathy. Study-level points and caveats: The blood repertoire included most of the expanded thyroid clonotypes above 0.001. Ophthalmopathy could be told apart from stable hyperthyroidism with a 13 V-J model.

There are many counts of this clonotype. The antigen remains undetermined. Germline V gives CDR1 KGHSH, CDR2 LQKENI. CDR3 length equals 16 residues. The V and J ends lost 1 base and 4 bases, in that order; junction bases with no gene match: 7. TCR beta CDR3 regions were amplified from RNA transcripts. A first-round RT-PCR of the TCR CDR3 used the HTBI primer set. From the multiplex PCR reads, TCRdb called clonotypes with MiXCR, one entry per CDR3 protein. Among around 620,000 distinct CDR3 sequences listed, more than 13% were seen once. The receptor was isolated from a woman aged 18-29 years with Graves' ophthalmopathy. V and J are TRBV18 and TRBJ2-5; the match to TRBD2 covers 9 bases. Specimen: blood. The CDR3 DNA sequence: TGTGCCAGCTCACCACGAGCTAGCGGGATTGGAGAGACCCAGTACTTC. Translation: CASSPRASGIGETQYF.